This T cell receptor (beta chain) was retrieved from a study of T cell responses to AZD1222 COVID-19 vaccine. The protocol was immunoSEQ multiplex PCR, while the TCRdb copy is restricted to in-frame clones and leaves out a portion. The sample records some 150,000 clones, roughly nine tenths being singletons. This clone was detected only once. The sequence derives from an adult who received the AZD1222 COVID-19 vaccine. This specimen consisted of peripheral blood, obtained 28 days after the second AZD1222 dose.

In DNA form, the CDR3 reads TGTGCCAGCAGTGAACTGGCTGAAGAGACCCAGTACTTC. The encoded protein is CASSELAEETQYF. The genes are TRBV2 and TRBJ2-5; no firm D call. The V end lost 2 bases, the J end lost 3 bases, and 7 bases lay between the germline ends. This CDR3 spans 13 amino acids. Germline CDR1 reads SNHLY; CDR2 reads FYNNEI.